The 8 T cell receptor beta chains presented below share a single source sample, sequenced in a study of cytomegalovirus exposure and HLA in healthy donors. PCR primers comprised 60 Vbeta and 13 Jbeta primers. Profiling relied on immunoSEQ multiplex PCR, and the TCRdb table lists in-frame clones only, not all of them. The sample yields 100,000 to 150,000 clones, about 80% seen once. Material: PBMCs. These receptor sequences come from a man aged 25-45 years in good health and CMV-seropositive.

In nucleotides, the CDR3 is TGTGCCAGCAGTCCCAAGGGACACATGAACACTGAAGCTTTCTTT. As protein: CASSPKGHMNTEAFF. V and J are TRBV27 and TRBJ1-1; perhaps TRBD1 as D (6 bases). CDR1 and CDR2 from the germline V gene are MNHEY and SMNVEV (reference sequence). Trimming removed 5 bases at V and 0 bases at J, with 13 bases between. This CDR3 contains 15 residues.

Only a few counts were recorded for this clone. V gene TRBV11-2 combines with J gene TRBJ1-1; 9 nucleotides agree with TRBD1. CDR1 is SGHAT, CDR2 FQNNGV, per germline. The CDR3 covers 15 residues. V was pared by 5 bases and J by 6 bases, with 10 bases of the junction left unmatched. For the CDR3, the DNA is TGTGCCAGCAGCGACCGACAGGGGGGACTCTCTGAAGCTTTCTTT. This encodes CASSDRQGGLSEAFF.

This clone was observed a few times. The CDR3 here is CASSLEVATTTGELFF. The CDR3 nucleotides read TGTGCCAGCAGCTTGGAAGTAGCGACAACCACCGGGGAGCTGTTTTTT. J is TRBJ2-2 and V is TRBV5-5; TRBD2 is a possible D gene (5 bases). The germline CDR1 and CDR2 sequences are SGHKS and YYEKEE (reference sequence). V was cut by 0 bases and J by 4 bases, with 13 bases left in between. CDR3 size: 16 residues.

The rearrangement joins TRBV9 to TRBJ1-1; D call uncertain. Germline V gene lookup returns CDR1 SGDLS and CDR2 YYNGEE. This CDR3 contains 14 residues. V was clipped by 4 bases and J by 1 base, with 11 bases between them. Written as DNA, the CDR3 is TGTGCCAGCAGCTTTTTAACGGGGAACACTGAAGCTTTCTTT. This translates into CASSFLTGNTEAFF.

The chain combines TRBV27 with TRBJ2-7; 9 nucleotides agree with TRBD1. V was pared by 4 bases and J by 0 bases, with 4 bases of the junction left unmatched. The CDR3 loop spans 15 amino acids. Germline assignment: CDR1 MNHEY and CDR2 SMNVEV (reference sequence). The CDR3 nucleotides read TGTGCCAGCAGTTCCGGGACAGGGAGCTCCTACGAGCAGTACTTC. It translates to CASSSGTGSSYEQYF.

CDR3 sequence reads: CASSLSGSSYNEQFF. CDR3 nucleotide sequence: TGTGCCAGCAGCCTGAGCGGGAGCTCCTACAATGAGCAGTTCTTC. The chain recombines TRBV11-2 with TRBJ2-1; TRBD2 matches 8 bases. After removal of 5 bases from V and 0 bases from J, the junction contained 3 bases not matched to a gene. Germline CDR1 is SGHAT and CDR2 is FQNNGV. The CDR3 is 15 amino acids.

This chain connects TRBV6-5 to TRBJ2-2; 8 nucleotides align to TRBD1. Germline assignment: CDR1 MNHEY and CDR2 SVGAGI. The V and J ends lost 7 bases and 5 bases, in that order; junction bases with no gene match: 3. The CDR3 runs to 13 residues. The CDR3 loop is CASTYRGTGELFF. The CDR3 DNA sequence: TGTGCCAGCACATACAGGGGGACCGGGGAGCTGTTTTTT.

CDR3 bases: TGTGCCAGCAGCAAGGGACTAGCGGGAGCTGAGCAGTTCTTC. This gives the protein CASSKGLAGAEQFF. The chain is built from TRBV2 and TRBJ2-1, with 14 bases matching TRBD2. The CDR3 is 14 residues long. The V segment lost 6 bases and the J segment 9 bases; nucleotides outside the gene matches: 4. The V gene's germline CDR1 is SNHLY and CDR2 FYNNEI.